Many counts were recorded for the clone carrying this T cell receptor beta chain. Its antigen is not identified. None of the patients had undergone any treatment ahead of thyroid surgery. In the authors' workflow: The study built a papillary thyroid cancer distant-metastasis classifier from CDR3 differences across clinicopathological groups. With MiXCR, TCRdb called clones anew from the PCR reads. TCRdb's processing, not the authors', yielded these V and J calls. The sample includes about 35,000 clones, approximately 30% of them seen just once. V lost 4 bases to trimming and J lost 3 bases, with 7 bases between them. This CDR3 has 13 amino acids. Germline CDR1 SGHTA, CDR2 FQGTGA. The entry originates in a study of metastatic and nonmetastatic thyroid tumors. Across the whole study: A comparison of repertoires was made across blood and tumor or nodule tissue from malignant and benign thyroid patients.

Study-wide results and caveats: Significantly greater TCR beta diversity was reportedly found in malignant thyroid tumors than in benign nodules (in blood and tumor).

The sequence came from a female donor with papillary thyroid cancer or a benign thyroid nodule (not recorded which). Some clones in this sample may be carry-over from other donors' samples. The chain carries TRBV7-3 and TRBJ1-3, with D uncertain. The sequencing input was blood. The CDR3 is CASSSDYGNTIYF. As DNA, the CDR3 is TGTGCCAGCAGCTCCGATTATGGAAACACCATATATTTT. Combining the CDR3 with reference TRBV7-3 and TRBJ1-3 gives the whole variable domain GAGVSQTPSNKVTEKGKYVELRCDPISGHTALYWYRQSLGQGPEFLIYFQGTGAADDSGLPNDRFFAVRPEGSVSTLKIQRTERGDSAVYLCASSSDYGNTIYFGEGSWLTVV.